This T cell receptor (beta chain) was sequenced in a study of T cells in Graves' hyperthyroidism and ophthalmopathy. Germline V CDR1 and CDR2: SGHKS, YYEKEE (reference sequence). This CDR3 contains 13 residues. V dropped 5 bases and J dropped 2; count of bases not matched to a gene: 3. RNA transcripts provided the source from which TCR beta CDR3 regions were amplified. TCR CDR3 underwent first-round RT-PCR with the HTBI primer set. Using its own MiXCR run on the multiplex PCR reads, TCRdb lists one record per CDR3 protein. The sample holds 650,000 to 850,000 distinct CDR3 sequences, roughly a sixth seen once. In this sample, this clonotype turned up a few times.

The source material was blood. The clonotype was recovered from a woman in her forties or fifties with Graves' hyperthyroidism that later progressed to Graves' ophthalmopathy. This sequence joins TRBV5-5 and TRBJ2-5; 7 bases match TRBD1. As DNA, the CDR3 is TGTGCCAGCAGACAGACAGGGCAAGAGACCCAGTACTTC. Amino acid sequence: CASRQTGQETQYF. Using reference TRBV5-5 and TRBJ2-5 for the parts outside the CDR3, the full variable domain is DAGVTQSPTHLIKTRGQQVTLRCSPISGHKSVSWYQQVLGQGPQFIFQYYEKEERGRGNFPDRFSARQFPNYSSELNVNALLLGDSALYLCASRQTGQETQYFGPGTRLLVL.